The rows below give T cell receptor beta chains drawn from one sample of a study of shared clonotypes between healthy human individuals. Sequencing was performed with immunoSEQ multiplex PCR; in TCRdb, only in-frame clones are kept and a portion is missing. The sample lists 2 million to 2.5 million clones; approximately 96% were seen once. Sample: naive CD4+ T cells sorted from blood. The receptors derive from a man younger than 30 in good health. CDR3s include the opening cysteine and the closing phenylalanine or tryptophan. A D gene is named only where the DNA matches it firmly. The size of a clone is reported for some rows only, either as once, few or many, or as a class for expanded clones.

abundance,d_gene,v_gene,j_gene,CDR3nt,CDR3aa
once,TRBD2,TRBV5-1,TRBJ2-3,TGCGCCAGCAGCTTGGGGTCTAGCGGGAGAGATACGCAGTATTTT,CASSLGSSGRDTQYF
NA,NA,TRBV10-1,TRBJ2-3,TGCGCCAGCAGTGGGACCTTCGAGGGTACGCAGTATTTT,CASSGTFEGTQYF
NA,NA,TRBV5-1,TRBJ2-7,TGCGCCAGCAGCTTAGGCAGCGGGTCTTCCTACGAGCAGTACTTC,CASSLGSGSSYEQYF
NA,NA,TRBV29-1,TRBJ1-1,TGCAGCGTTGAAGACACACCACGGAACACTGAAGCTTTCTTT,CSVEDTPRNTEAFF
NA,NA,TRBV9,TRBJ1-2,TGTGCCAGCAGCGTAGACGGGGGGTCCTATGGCTACACCTTC,CASSVDGGSYGYTF
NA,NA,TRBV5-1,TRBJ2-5,TGCGCCAGCAGCTTGGGTTTCCCTTTAGAGACCCAGTACTTC,CASSLGFPLETQYF
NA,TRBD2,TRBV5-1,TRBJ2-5,TGCGCCAGCAGCTTGTTAGCGGGGGACGTAGAGACCCAGTACTTC,CASSLLAGDVETQYF
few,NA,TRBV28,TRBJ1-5,TGTGCCAGCAGTTTGCTGGGCAATCAGCCCCAGCATTTT,CASSLLGNQPQHF
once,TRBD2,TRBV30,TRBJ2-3,TGTGCCTGGAGTCCCCCGTGGGCTAGCGGGGGGGTCACAGATACGCAGTATTTT,CAWSPPWASGGVTDTQYF
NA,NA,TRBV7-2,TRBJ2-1,TGTGCCAGCAGCTCCTTTGCGGCCAATGAGCAGTTCTTC,CASSSFAANEQFF
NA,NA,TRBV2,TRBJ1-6,TGTGCCAGCAGTTACCTTCCGAGCTCCTATAATTCACCCCTCCACTTT,CASSYLPSSYNSPLHF
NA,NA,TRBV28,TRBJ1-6,TGTGCCAGCAGTTTAAGGTGGGGTCGGGCAGGGGCGACCTATAATTCACCCCTCCACTTT,CASSLRWGRAGATYNSPLHF
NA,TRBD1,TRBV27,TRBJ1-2,TGTGCCAGCAGAAGGGACAGCGGGCGCTACACCTTC,CASRRDSGRYTF
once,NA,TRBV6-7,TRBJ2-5,TGTGCCAGCATTCTCTCGGAGGGCGAGGAGACCCAGTACTTC,CASILSEGEETQYF
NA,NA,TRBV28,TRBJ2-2,TGTGCCAGCAGTTTAGAGACGGGTCGGGCCACCGGGGAGCTGTTTTTT,CASSLETGRATGELFF
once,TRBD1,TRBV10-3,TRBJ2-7,TGTGCCATCAGGCCGACAGGGAGTGACGAGCAGTACTTC,CAIRPTGSDEQYF
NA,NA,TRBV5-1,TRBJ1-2,TGCGCCAGCAGAGCCCAAGACAGCTATGGCTACACCTTC,CASRAQDSYGYTF
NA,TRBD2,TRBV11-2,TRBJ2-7,TGTGCCAGCAGCCAGAGGGGGACTAGCGTAGGCGAGCAGTACTTC,CASSQRGTSVGEQYF
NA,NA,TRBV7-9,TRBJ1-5,TGTGCCAGCAGCTTAGGGGCCCAGGACAGTCAGCATTTT,CASSLGAQDSQHF
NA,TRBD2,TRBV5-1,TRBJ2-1,TGCGCCAGCAGCACTAGCGGGACGACCTACAATGAGCAGTTCTTC,CASSTSGTTYNEQFF
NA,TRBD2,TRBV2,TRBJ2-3,TGTGCCAGCAAAACAGCGGGGCTAACAGATACGCAGTATTTT,CASKTAGLTDTQYF
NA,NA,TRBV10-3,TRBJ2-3,TGTGCCATCAGTCAGGCGGGGAGCGGCACAGATACGCAGTATTTT,CAISQAGSGTDTQYF
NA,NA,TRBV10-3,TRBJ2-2,TGTGCCTCCAAGGAGGGGGGCAGGGACACCGGGGAGCTGTTTTTT,CASKEGGRDTGELFF
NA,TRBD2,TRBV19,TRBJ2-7,TGTGCCAGTAGTATCGGCGGGAGCTACGAGCAGTACTTC,CASSIGGSYEQYF
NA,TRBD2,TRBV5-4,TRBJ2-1,TGTGCCAGCAGCTCGGCGGGGGTGGAGGCTGAGCAGTTCTTC,CASSSAGVEAEQFF
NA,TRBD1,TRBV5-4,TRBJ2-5,TGTGCCAGCAGCTCCAAAGGGACAGCAGAGACCCAGTACTTC,CASSSKGTAETQYF
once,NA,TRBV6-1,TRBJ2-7,TGTGCCAGCAGTGAAGGGTGGGACCAGACAGAGTACTTC,CASSEGWDQTEYF
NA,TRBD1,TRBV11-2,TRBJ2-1,TGTGCCAGCAGCCTCGGACAGGCCTACAATGAGCAGTTCTTC,CASSLGQAYNEQFF
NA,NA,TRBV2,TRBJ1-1,TGTGCCAGCACCGGTTACAGGGAGGTTGAAGCTTTCTTT,CASTGYREVEAFF
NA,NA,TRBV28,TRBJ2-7,TGTGCCAGCAGTTTGGAGGGGATCTCCTACGAGCAGTACTTC,CASSLEGISYEQYF
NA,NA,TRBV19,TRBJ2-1,TGTGCCAGTAGTATCGATCCCCGGGACCCCAGCCGCCGGGAGCAGTTCTTC,CASSIDPRDPSRREQFF
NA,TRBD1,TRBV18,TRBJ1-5,TGTGCCAGCTCACCAGAAGACAGGGGCTCTAGTCAGCCCCAGCATTTT,CASSPEDRGSSQPQHF
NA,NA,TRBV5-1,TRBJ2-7,TGCGCCAGCAGCTTCGAGGTTCTCTCCTACGAGCAGTACTTC,CASSFEVLSYEQYF
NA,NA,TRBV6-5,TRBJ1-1,TGTGCCAGCAGTTCCAATCTGAACACTGAAGCTTTCTTT,CASSSNLNTEAFF
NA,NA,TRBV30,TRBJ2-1,TGTGCCTGGAGTCGCGACTCAAGCGGAGAGAATGAGCAGTTCTTC,CAWSRDSSGENEQFF
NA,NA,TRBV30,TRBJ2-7,TGTGCCTGGAGTGTAGGAGGGGTCTCCTACGAGCAGTACTTC,CAWSVGGVSYEQYF